This T cell receptor (beta chain) is drawn from a study of T cells in Graves' hyperthyroidism and ophthalmopathy. Amplification of TCR beta CDR3 regions used RNA as the template. The TCR CDR3 first-round RT-PCR relied on the HTBI primer set. TCRdb re-called the multiplex PCR reads through MiXCR, storing one row per CDR3 protein. Of about 400,000 distinct CDR3 sequences listed, roughly an eighth are singletons. This clonotype was seen at least ten times. The V gene's germline CDR1 is MDHEN and CDR2 SYDVKM. Trimming cost V 5 bases and J 0 bases, with 13 bases left between them. This CDR3 has 15 residues.

The chain employs TRBV28 and TRBJ1-2, with D possibly matching TRBD1 (6 bases). The receptor's source is a woman aged 18 to 35 with Graves' hyperthyroidism. Sequenced: blood. In DNA form, the CDR3 reads TGTGCCAGCAGTCCCCACAGGGCCTCTAACTATGGCTACACCTTC. It yields the protein CASSPHRASNYGYTF.